These 23 T cell receptor beta chains were all obtained from the same sample, sequenced in a study of blood T cells in healthy people across ages. A sample-barcoded 5' primer and a J-beta primer mix were used in a second PCR of roughly 6 to 11 cycles. TCRdb re-called the 5' RACE reads through MiXCR, storing one row per CDR3 protein. The profile shows approximately 1.5 million distinct CDR3 sequences, 42% of them singletons. Specimen: blood. The receptors originated from a woman younger than 30 in good health.

This clonotype was observed a few times. The J gene is TRBJ2-1, the V gene TRBV4-2; D may be TRBD1 or TRBD2 (5 bases each). The CDR3 extends over 16 amino acids. CDR1 LGHNA and CDR2 YNFKEQ come from the germline V gene. With 0 bases removed from V and 3 bases from J, the gap between germline ends came to 12 bases. This chain's CDR3 is CASSQDGDGLYNEQFF. CDR3 sequence (DNA): TGTGCCAGCAGCCAAGATGGGGACGGACTCTACAATGAGCAGTTCTTC.

V and J are TRBV12-3 or TRBV12-4 and TRBJ2-7; maybe TRBD1 (6 bases). This CDR3 comprises 14 residues. V was shortened by 7 bases and J by 7 bases, with 20 bases between the two germline ends. CDR3 DNA sequence: TGTGCCAGCACCCCGGGGTTGGGGGCGTGGGAGCAGTACTTC. As protein: CASTPGLGAWEQYF.

The gene calls are TRBV20-1 and TRBJ1-5; the D is unclear. Germline-derived CDR1 and CDR2 are DFQATT and SNEGSKA (reference sequence). CDR3 length: 14 residues. Trimming pared 3 bases from V and 0 bases from J, leaving 9 bases between. The CDR3 DNA reads as TGCAGTGCTAGCCGGAGCTATAGCAATCAGCCCCAGCATTTT. Protein product: CSASRSYSNQPQHF.

The rearrangement joins TRBV7-9 to TRBJ1-1; TRBD1 is a possible D gene (6 bases). There are 15 residues in the CDR3. The germline V gene has CDR1 SEHNR and CDR2 FQNEAQ (reference sequence). The V end lost 5 bases, the J end lost 1 base, and 14 bases lay between the germline ends. Here the CDR3 DNA reads TGTGCCAGCAGCCGAACACAGGGTGGGAACACTGAAGCTTTCTTT. Its translation: CASSRTQGGNTEAFF.

The chain is built from TRBV27 and TRBJ2-3; D might be TRBD1 (5 bases). V gave up 4 bases and J gave up 4 bases, with 12 bases separating them. Germline V gene lookup returns CDR1 MNHEY and CDR2 SMNVEV (reference sequence). The CDR3 extends over 14 amino acids. The CDR3 loop is CASSSPGPSDTQYF. Here the CDR3 DNA reads TGTGCCAGCAGTTCCCCAGGGCCGTCAGATACGCAGTATTTT.

This clonotype was counted a few times. The chain is built from TRBV21-1 and TRBJ1-1; the table calls TRBD1, which could not be checked here. TRBV21-1 is an annotated pseudogene. The CDR3 is made up of 14 amino acids. CDR3 sequence (DNA): TGTGCCAGCAGCATGGGGACCGCGAACACTGAAGCTTTCTTT. As protein: CASSMGTANTEAFF.

At least ten counts were recorded for this clonotype. This chain links TRBV12-3 or TRBV12-4 with TRBJ2-7; no definite D call. This CDR3 contains 11 residues. V shed 7 bases and J shed 0 bases, with 4 bases lying between them. The DNA of the CDR3 is TGTGCCAGCAAAAACTCCTACGAGCAGTACTTC. Its translation is CASKNSYEQYF.

Details on this clonotype: This may be a read error, as it is one base from a much larger clone. The CDR3 bases are TGTGCCAGCAGTGAACAGGGCGAGCAGTTCTTC. Translating gives CASSEQGEQFF. This sequence joins TRBV25-1 and TRBJ2-1, with D perhaps matching TRBD1 (5 bases). Trimming stripped 2 bases from V and 10 bases from J, with 6 bases between. Germline-derived CDR1 and CDR2 are MGHDK and SYGVNS. This CDR3 spans 11 amino acids.

The chain employs TRBV7-9 and TRBJ2-1; D gene ambiguous. V shed 4 bases and J shed 9 bases, with 10 bases lying between them. The CDR3 contains 12 residues. CDR1 and CDR2 (germline): SEHNR, FQNEAQ (reference sequence). In nucleotides, the CDR3 is TGTGCCAGCAGCTCTGTAGGAATTGAGCAGTTCTTC. Translating it yields CASSSVGIEQFF.

The chain employs TRBV18 and TRBJ2-7, with D possibly called TRBD1 or TRBD2 (5 bases each). The J call may be wrong; the DNA end is better matched by TRBJ2-5. This CDR3 spans 15 amino acids. CDR1 and CDR2 from the germline V gene are KGHSH and LQKENI. This CDR3 is CASSPPGAGSETQYF. CDR3 DNA sequence: TGTGCCAGCTCACCACCGGGAGCAGGGAGTGAGACCCAGTACTTC.

The CDR3 protein is CASSLEDPGLTEAFF. The CDR3, as DNA: TGTGCCAGCAGCTTAGAGGATCCGGGGTTGACTGAAGCTTTCTTT. The chain couples TRBV7-9 to TRBJ1-1; D unresolved. V lost 1 base, J lost 5 bases, and 14 bases lay in between. Per the germline V gene, CDR1 is SEHNR and CDR2 is FQNEAQ (reference sequence). This CDR3 has 15 residues.

Comment on this clonotype: Since a much larger clone is just one base distant, this may be a read error. This chain connects TRBV4-2 to TRBJ2-1; the match to TRBD1 covers 10 bases. This CDR3 contains 17 residues. Germline V gene lookup returns CDR1 LGHNA and CDR2 YNFKEQ. This CDR3 reads CANSQTTGTGAYNGQFF. The CDR3 nucleotides are TGTGCCAACAGCCAAACTACCGGGACAGGGGCGTACAATGGGCAGTTCTTC.

The V and J genes are TRBV6-5 and TRBJ1-2; possibly TRBD1 for D (5 bases). This CDR3 spans 16 amino acids. Germline-derived CDR1 and CDR2 are MNHEY and SVGAGI. Trimming removed 5 bases at V and 4 bases at J, with 20 bases between. Here the CDR3 DNA reads TGTGCCAGCAGTACCCTCCTCCGGGGGTCCCGCTATGGCTACACCTTC. It translates to CASSTLLRGSRYGYTF.

The chain links TRBV5-1 to TRBJ2-5; weak D call: TRBD2 (5 bases). Germline V lookup: CDR1 SGHRS, CDR2 YFSETQ. The CDR3 runs to 17 residues. The V end lost 0 bases, the J end lost 3 bases, and 18 bases lay between the germline ends. This chain's CDR3 is CASSLERGWVGEETQYF. Here the CDR3 DNA reads TGCGCCAGCAGCTTGGAACGAGGGTGGGTTGGAGAAGAGACCCAGTACTTC.

The rearrangement joins TRBV25-1 to TRBJ2-1, with a possible D match to TRBD1 (6 bases). This CDR3 has 17 amino acids. Trimming took off 1 base at V and 4 bases at J, with 17 bases between the two ends. Per germline, CDR1 MGHDK and CDR2 SYGVNS. The CDR3: CASSEWEGQGKYNEQFF. Here the CDR3 DNA reads TGTGCCAGCAGTGAATGGGAAGGGCAGGGGAAATACAATGAGCAGTTCTTC.

The chain combines TRBV6-2 or TRBV6-3 with TRBJ2-3; the D is unclear. Germline V CDR1 and CDR2: MNHEY, SVGEGT. The CDR3 has 15 amino acids. Trimming stripped 6 bases from V and 0 bases from J, with 13 bases between. The CDR3 loop is CASSPGPLSTDTQYF. The CDR3 nucleotides are TGTGCCAGCAGCCCAGGACCTTTGAGCACAGATACGCAGTATTTT.

Only one count was recorded for this clonotype. The V and J genes are TRBV11-2 and TRBJ2-2, with D uncertain. Germline CDR1 and CDR2: SGHAT and FQNNGV. The V end was cut by 5 bases, the J end by 8 bases, with 9 bases between. The CDR3 loop spans 12 amino acids. For the CDR3, the DNA is TGTGCCAGCAGCCCCATGGAGGGGGAGCTGTTTTTT. Protein: CASSPMEGELFF.

The chain carries TRBV6-2 or TRBV6-3 and TRBJ2-7; D unresolved. The V and J ends lost 4 bases and 12 bases respectively, with 19 bases between them. From germline, CDR1 is MNHEY and CDR2 SVGEGT. This CDR3 is built from 13 residues. The CDR3 DNA is TGTGCCAGCAGTTTCCTTCCTCGGACCTCCTGGTACTTC. Its translation is CASSFLPRTSWYF.

This clonotype occurred a few times. The chain links TRBV25-1 to TRBJ1-2; TRBD1 aligns across 8 bases. The CDR3 extends over 14 amino acids. Germline CDR1 reads MGHDK; CDR2 reads SYGVNS. With 2 bases clipped from V and 5 bases from J, the junction kept 4 bases outside the gene matches. DNA of the CDR3: TGTGCCAGCAGTGAACAGGGGGCCCTTTATGGCTACACCTTC. Its translation is CASSEQGALYGYTF.

The V and J genes are TRBV5-1 and TRBJ2-7, with 13 bases aligning to TRBD2. Germline CDR1 reads SGHRS; CDR2 reads YFSETQ. The junction had 2 bases not matched to a gene; V was cut back by 3 bases and J by 2 bases. CDR3 length: 15 residues. The CDR3 DNA reads TGCGCCAGCAGCTGGACTAGCGGGAGCGCCTACGAGCAGTACTTC. Protein product: CASSWTSGSAYEQYF.

The sample holds a few counts of this clonotype. The rearrangement links TRBV5-1 to TRBJ2-3; 10 bases agree with TRBD1. V lost 3 bases and J lost 3; bases outside the gene matches: 4. Germline lookup yields CDR1 SGHRS and CDR2 YFSETQ. This CDR3 comprises 15 residues. CDR3 protein: CASSSRQGATDTQYF. The CDR3, as DNA: TGCGCCAGCAGCTCCAGACAGGGGGCGACAGATACGCAGTATTTT. Supplemented by reference TRBV5-1 and TRBJ2-3, the full variable domain reads KAGVTQTPRYLIKTRGQQVTLSCSPISGHRSVSWYQQTPGQGLQFLFEYFSETQRNKGNFPGRFSGRQFSNSRSEMNVSTLELGDSALYLCASSSRQGATDTQYFGPGTRLTVL.

This chain links TRBV5-6 with TRBJ2-2; 9 bases line up with TRBD2. Trimming cost V 1 base and J 6 bases; bases outside gene matches: 4. This CDR3 is built from 15 residues. Germline V gene sequence: CDR1 SGHDT, CDR2 YYEEEE. Here the CDR3 DNA reads TGTGCCAGCAGCTTGCCTAGCGGGGTTCCCGGGGAGCTGTTTTTT. Translation: CASSLPSGVPGELFF.

A remark on this clonotype: This may stem from a read error, because a much larger clone lies one nucleotide away. This chain uses TRBV5-1 with TRBJ1-1; D not certain. The CDR3 sequence is 12 residues long. Germline V gives CDR1 SGHRS, CDR2 YFSETQ. V shed 1 base and J shed 4 bases, with 5 bases lying between them. The CDR3 spells CASSLPSTEAFF. CDR3 in DNA: TGCGCCAGCAGCTTGCCAAGCACTGAAGCTTTCTTT.